The 31 T cell receptor beta chains below all came from one sample that was sequenced in a study of blood T cell repertoires in COVID-19. Sequenced by immunoSEQ multiplex PCR; TCRdb stores in-frame clones only, minus some. Here the sample spans hundreds of thousands of clones, about 88% being singletons. Sequenced input: peripheral blood. These receptors originate from a man in his forties with acute or convalescent COVID-19.

This chain uses TRBV19 with TRBJ1-1; possibly TRBD1 for D (5 bases). The CDR3 consists of 15 residues. Germline V CDR1 and CDR2: LNHDA, SQIVND (reference sequence). The ends were cut back, 2 bases at V and 4 bases at J, with 14 bases in the middle. This CDR3 reads CASSISWGQATEAFF. DNA for the CDR3: TGTGCCAGTAGTATATCATGGGGCCAAGCCACTGAAGCTTTCTTT. Combining the CDR3 with reference TRBV19 and TRBJ1-1 gives the whole variable domain DGGITQSPKYLFRKEGQNVTLSCEQNLNHDAMYWYRQDPGQGLRLIYYSQIVNDFQKGDIAEGYSVSREKKESFPLTVTSAQKNPTAFYLCASSISWGQATEAFFGQGTRLTVV.

This chain connects TRBV6-5 to TRBJ2-3, with D perhaps TRBD2 (6 bases). V was pared by 0 bases and J by 2 bases, with 9 bases between. This CDR3 is built from 15 residues. CDR1 is MNHEY, CDR2 SVGAGI, per germline. CDR3 sequence: CASSYSAGTTDTQYF. Written as DNA, the CDR3 is TGTGCCAGCAGTTACTCGGCGGGGACCACAGATACGCAGTATTTT.

The chain joins TRBV19 to TRBJ2-1; D is possibly TRBD2 (6 bases). CDR1 and CDR2 (germline): LNHDA, SQIVND (reference sequence). This CDR3 spans 13 amino acids. V gave up 3 bases and J gave up 8 bases, with 11 bases separating them. As DNA, the CDR3 is TGTGCCAGTAGTATTACTAGCCACCATGAGCAGTTCTTC. Translation gives CASSITSHHEQFF.

The J gene is TRBJ1-3, the V gene TRBV27, with no clear D. V was shortened by 6 bases and J by 0 bases, with 12 bases between the two germline ends. The CDR3 covers 15 residues. The V gene's germline CDR1 is MNHEY and CDR2 SMNVEV (reference sequence). The CDR3 region is CASSGGSLSGNTIYF. In DNA, the CDR3 is TGTGCCAGCAGCGGCGGATCTCTCTCTGGAAACACCATATATTTT.

The chain employs TRBV7-8 and TRBJ2-1; maybe TRBD2 (6 bases). Germline V CDR1 and CDR2: SGHVS, FQNEAQ. The ends were cut back, 5 bases at V and 9 bases at J, with 14 bases in the middle. CDR3 length: 13 amino acids. CDR3 region: CASSTSPAGEQFF. In nucleotides, the CDR3 is TGTGCCAGCAGCACTAGCCCGGCGGGTGAGCAGTTCTTC.

J is TRBJ1-2 and V is TRBV5-8; D is possibly TRBD1 (5 bases). V dropped 4 bases and J dropped 7 bases, with 14 bases sitting between them. Germline loops: CDR1 SGHTS, CDR2 YDEGEE. CDR3 size: 13 residues. The DNA of the CDR3 is TGTGCCAGCAGCCTACGGACACGGGTTGGCTACACCTTC. Translation: CASSLRTRVGYTF.

V usage is TRBV19 and J usage is TRBJ2-3; the D gene is possibly TRBD2 (7 bases). This CDR3 has 17 residues. V gave up 2 bases and J gave up 0 bases, with 15 bases separating them. Germline V gene lookup returns CDR1 LNHDA and CDR2 SQIVND (reference sequence). The DNA of the CDR3 is TGTGCCAGTAGTATAACTCTACGGGGGGCCAGCACAGATACGCAGTATTTT. Translation: CASSITLRGASTDTQYF.

The chain combines TRBV18 with TRBJ1-1; maybe TRBD1 (6 bases). This CDR3 has 16 residues. Germline loops: CDR1 KGHSH, CDR2 LQKENI. Between the trimmed V and J ends, which lost 1 base and 3 bases, there was a span of 15 bases. CDR3 DNA sequence: TGTGCCAGCTCACCACGTTTACAGGGTTGGGACACTGAAGCTTTCTTT. Translation: CASSPRLQGWDTEAFF.

This clone came up once. The chain uses TRBV2 and TRBJ2-1, with 7 bases identical to TRBD2. The germline CDR1 and CDR2 sequences are SNHLY and FYNNEI. V dropped 6 bases and J dropped 10; count of bases not matched to a gene: 6. This CDR3 has 12 residues. The CDR3 loop reads CASSQLASEQFF. CDR3 nucleotide sequence: TGTGCCAGCAGCCAACTAGCGTCCGAGCAGTTCTTC. The entire variable domain, with the rest obtained from reference TRBV2 and TRBJ2-1, is as follows: EPEVTQTPSHQVTQMGQEVILRCVPISNHLYFYWYRQILGQKVEFLVSFYNNEISEKSEIFDDQFSVERPDGSNFTLKIRSTKLEDSAMYFCASSQLASEQFFGPGTRLTVL.

The chain carries TRBV5-4 and TRBJ2-5; TRBD2 matches at 7 bases. Germline V gene data show CDR1 as SGHNT and CDR2 as YYREEE (reference sequence). Trimming at V came to 4 bases and at J to 2 bases, leaving 5 bases not matched to a gene. The CDR3 spans 14 residues. The CDR3 region has the DNA TGTGCCAGCAGCACCAGCGGGGTACAAGAGACCCAGTACTTC. Translated, it gives CASSTSGVQETQYF.

This chain links TRBV19 with TRBJ2-7, with a weak D call TRBD2 (6 bases). Deletions cut 1 base from V and 0 bases from J, with 16 bases between. Per the germline V gene, CDR1 is LNHDA and CDR2 is SQIVND (reference sequence). This CDR3 is 17 amino acids long. The CDR3: CASSIVGSSDRSYEQYF. The DNA of the CDR3 is TGTGCCAGTAGTATAGTTGGGTCTAGCGACCGCTCCTACGAGCAGTACTTC.

This clone was seen just once. J is TRBJ2-7 and V is TRBV7-6; 7 bases match TRBD2. Per germline, CDR1 SGHVS and CDR2 FNYEAQ. This CDR3 has 15 amino acids. V trimming: 5 bases; J trimming: 3 bases; junction bases outside the gene matches: 10. The DNA of the CDR3 is TGTGCCAGCAGCCCAGAGACTAGCATCAACTACGAGCAGTACTTC. It specifies CASSPETSINYEQYF.

This clone occurred once. The chain combines TRBV5-1 with TRBJ2-5; D is possibly TRBD2 (6 bases). The CDR3 spans 16 residues. The germline gives CDR1 SGHRS, CDR2 YFSETQ. Trimming pared 0 bases from V and 1 base from J, leaving 13 bases between. For the CDR3, the DNA is TGCGCCAGCAGCTTGGATGGGACTCCCCTCCAAGAGACCCAGTACTTC. Amino acids: CASSLDGTPLQETQYF.

This chain links TRBV4-3 with TRBJ2-1; 13 bases are a match to TRBD2. In germline, CDR1 is LGHNA, CDR2 YSLEER. With 4 bases clipped from V and 10 bases from J, the junction kept 19 bases outside the gene matches. This CDR3 has 19 amino acids. The CDR3 reads CASSPRTSGSTGGTGEQFF. CDR3 sequence (DNA): TGCGCCAGCAGCCCCCGGACTAGCGGGAGTACCGGCGGAACGGGAGAGCAGTTCTTC.

This chain joins TRBV6-5 and TRBJ1-2, with D perhaps matching TRBD1 (6 bases). Germline CDR1 reads MNHEY; CDR2 reads SVGAGI. CDR3 length equals 14 residues. Trimming removed 4 bases at V and 5 bases at J, with 14 bases between. This CDR3 reads CASSWDGGQYGYTF. CDR3 sequence (DNA): TGTGCCAGCAGTTGGGATGGGGGCCAATATGGCTACACCTTC.

Comments on this clone: At the DNA level, this CDR3 is encoded by other sequences in the same sample as well. The rearrangement joins TRBV5-5 to TRBJ1-4; no firm D call. V shed 0 bases and J shed 0 bases, with 6 bases lying between them. Germline-derived CDR1 and CDR2 are SGHKS and YYEKEE (reference sequence). The CDR3 has 15 residues. This CDR3 is CASSLVAATNEKLFF. Written as DNA, the CDR3 is TGTGCCAGCAGCTTGGTGGCGGCAACTAATGAAAAACTGTTTTTT.

The rearrangement joins TRBV27 to TRBJ2-2, with D possibly TRBD2 on 7 matching bases. The V end was cut by 5 bases, the J end by 1 base, with 14 bases between. The germline gives CDR1 MNHEY, CDR2 SMNVEV (reference sequence). The CDR3 consists of 16 residues. The CDR3 coding sequence is TGTGCCAGCAGTACCTTCGGGGGGCTGAACACCGGGGAGCTGTTTTTT. Its protein is CASSTFGGLNTGELFF.

The genes are TRBV18 and TRBJ2-5; D unclear. Germline V CDR1 and CDR2: KGHSH, LQKENI. The V gene lost 3 bases and the J gene lost 1 base, with 9 bases spanning the gap. This CDR3 is 14 amino acids long. CDR3 sequence reads: CASSPGVPQETQYF. The CDR3 nucleotides are TGTGCCAGCTCACCGGGCGTCCCCCAAGAGACCCAGTACTTC.

This chain connects TRBV7-2 to TRBJ1-1; D uncertain. Germline V gives CDR1 SGHTA, CDR2 FQGNSA. The CDR3 spans 17 residues. Trimming stripped 1 base from V and 4 bases from J, with 19 bases between. In DNA, the CDR3 is TGTGCCAGCAGCTTAGGGGCCGGTGTGGAGGCAGGCACTGAAGCTTTCTTT. Its translation: CASSLGAGVEAGTEAFF.

The chain carries TRBV18 and TRBJ2-3; perhaps TRBD2 as D (6 bases). Germline V lookup: CDR1 KGHSH, CDR2 LQKENI. Between the trimmed V and J ends, which lost 6 bases and 6 bases, there was a span of 19 bases. The CDR3 consists of 15 residues. As DNA, the CDR3 is TGTGCCAGCTCCTCGGGGAGGATGATGGGGGATACGCAGTATTTT. Amino acids: CASSSGRMMGDTQYF.

The rearrangement links TRBV28 to TRBJ2-7; 8 nucleotides align to TRBD1. The J segment lost 6 bases and the V segment lost 2 bases, leaving 9 bases of the junction unmatched. This CDR3 spans 15 amino acids. Germline V lookup: CDR1 MDHEN, CDR2 SYDVKM. The CDR3: CASSLTGTGRGEQYF. The CDR3 DNA reads TGTGCCAGCAGTTTAACCGGGACAGGTCGTGGCGAGCAGTACTTC.

The CDR3 nucleotides read TGCGCCAGCAGCACTCCGACAGACAATTCACCCCTCCACTTT. Protein: CASSTPTDNSPLHF. J is TRBJ1-6 and V is TRBV5-1; tentatively, D is TRBD1 (5 bases). Deletions cut 4 bases from V and 7 bases from J, with 12 bases between. From germline, CDR1 is SGHRS and CDR2 YFSETQ. This CDR3 has 14 residues.

This chain's CDR3 is CASSSAQGVEQYF. CDR3 in DNA: TGTGCCAGCAGCTCGGCCCAGGGTGTCGAGCAGTACTTC. V and J are TRBV5-4 and TRBJ2-7; possibly TRBD1 for D (5 bases). The CDR3 has 13 residues. Germline CDR1 reads SGHNT; CDR2 reads YYREEE (reference sequence). V was shortened by 3 bases and J by 6 bases, with 13 bases between the two germline ends. The full variable domain, completed using reference TRBV5-4 and TRBJ2-7, is ETGVTQSPTHLIKTRGQQVTLRCSSQSGHNTVSWYQQALGQGPQFIFQYYREEENGRGNFPPRFSGLQFPNYSSELNVNALELDDSALYLCASSSAQGVEQYFGPGTRLTVT.

V is TRBV29-1 and J is TRBJ1-1; 8 bases match TRBD1. Looked up from germline, CDR1 is SQVTM and CDR2 is ANQGSEA. The CDR3 has 15 amino acids. The ends lost 5 bases at V and 3 bases at J; junction bases unmatched: 11. The CDR3 nucleotides are TGCAGCGTTTCGGAAGCAAGGACAGGGTACACTGAAGCTTTCTTT. Encoded protein: CSVSEARTGYTEAFF.

The chain carries TRBV5-6 and TRBJ1-1; possible D gene TRBD1, 6 bases. Germline values: CDR1 SGHDT, CDR2 YYEEEE. The CDR3 covers 12 residues. V lost 3 bases and J 8 bases, leaving 11 bases between the germline ends. Here the CDR3 DNA reads TGTGCCAGCAGCTGGGGCGGGGGCGAAGCTTTCTTT. Residues: CASSWGGGEAFF.

A single count supports this clone. The chain is built from TRBV6-5 and TRBJ2-2; tentative D call: TRBD1 (5 bases). This CDR3 has 16 amino acids. Germline loops: CDR1 MNHEY, CDR2 SVGAGI. Trimming left V 2 bases short and J 1 base short, with 11 bases between. The CDR3 sequence is CASSYTRQRNTGELFF. The CDR3 DNA is TGTGCCAGCAGTTACACCAGACAGCGGAACACCGGGGAGCTGTTTTTT.

The gene calls are TRBV5-1 and TRBJ2-1, with 11 bases fitting TRBD2. CDR3 length equals 15 residues. The V segment lost 0 bases and the J segment 9 bases; nucleotides outside the gene matches: 5. Per the germline V gene, CDR1 is SGHRS and CDR2 is YFSETQ. This CDR3 reads CASSLVAGGHTEQFF. Here the CDR3 DNA reads TGCGCCAGCAGCTTGGTAGCGGGGGGGCACACTGAGCAGTTCTTC. Looking up the rest from reference TRBV5-1 and TRBJ2-1 gives the full variable domain: KAGVTQTPRYLIKTRGQQVTLSCSPISGHRSVSWYQQTPGQGLQFLFEYFSETQRNKGNFPGRFSGRQFSNSRSEMNVSTLELGDSALYLCASSLVAGGHTEQFFGPGTRLTVL.

This rearrangement joins TRBV11-3 to TRBJ2-4, with 7 bases that match TRBD1. V lost 5 bases to trimming and J lost 6 bases; unmatched junction nucleotides: 4. Germline CDR1 SGHNT, CDR2 YENEEA. This CDR3 region has 13 residues. The CDR3 loop is CASSRDRANIQYF. CDR3 in DNA: TGTGCCAGCAGCCGTGACAGGGCAAACATTCAGTACTTC.

The chain has TRBV21-1 and TRBJ2-7; the table names TRBD2, a call not compared with the DNA. TRBV21-1 is designated a pseudogene. The CDR3 extends over 11 amino acids. For the CDR3, the DNA is TGTGCCAGCAGCAAAAGTAGCGAGCAGTACTTC. This sequence encodes CASSKSSEQYF.

This rearrangement joins TRBV6-5 to TRBJ2-7; 8 bases fit TRBD1. The CDR3 sequence is 13 residues long. V lost 6 bases, J lost 4 bases, and 5 bases stayed unmatched. The germline CDR1 and CDR2 sequences are MNHEY and SVGAGI. DNA for the CDR3: TGTGCCAGCAGAAGGACAGGGTGGTACGAGCAGTACTTC. Residues: CASRRTGWYEQYF.

This clone was observed once. This chain links TRBV27 with TRBJ2-5; 7 nucleotides line up with TRBD1. The germline V gene encodes CDR1 MNHEY and CDR2 SMNVEV (reference sequence). This CDR3 is built from 15 residues. After removal of 1 base from V and 5 bases from J, the junction contained 7 bases not matched to a gene. The CDR3 here is CASSLYPGQEETQYF. CDR3 in DNA: TGTGCCAGCAGTTTATATCCAGGACAGGAGGAGACCCAGTACTTC.